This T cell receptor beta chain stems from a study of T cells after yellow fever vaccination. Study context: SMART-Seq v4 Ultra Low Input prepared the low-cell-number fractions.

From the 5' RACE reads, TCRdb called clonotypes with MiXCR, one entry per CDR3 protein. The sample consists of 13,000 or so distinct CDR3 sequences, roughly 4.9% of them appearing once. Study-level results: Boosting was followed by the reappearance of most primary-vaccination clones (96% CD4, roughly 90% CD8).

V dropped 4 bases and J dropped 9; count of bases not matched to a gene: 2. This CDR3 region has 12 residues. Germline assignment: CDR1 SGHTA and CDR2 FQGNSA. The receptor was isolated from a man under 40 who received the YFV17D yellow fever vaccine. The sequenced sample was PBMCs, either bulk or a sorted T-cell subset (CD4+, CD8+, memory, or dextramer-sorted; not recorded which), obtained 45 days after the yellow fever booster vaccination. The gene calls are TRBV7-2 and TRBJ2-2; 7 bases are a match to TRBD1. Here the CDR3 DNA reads TGTGCCAGCAGCTACAGGGGCCGGGAGCTGTTTTTT. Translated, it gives CASSYRGRELFF.